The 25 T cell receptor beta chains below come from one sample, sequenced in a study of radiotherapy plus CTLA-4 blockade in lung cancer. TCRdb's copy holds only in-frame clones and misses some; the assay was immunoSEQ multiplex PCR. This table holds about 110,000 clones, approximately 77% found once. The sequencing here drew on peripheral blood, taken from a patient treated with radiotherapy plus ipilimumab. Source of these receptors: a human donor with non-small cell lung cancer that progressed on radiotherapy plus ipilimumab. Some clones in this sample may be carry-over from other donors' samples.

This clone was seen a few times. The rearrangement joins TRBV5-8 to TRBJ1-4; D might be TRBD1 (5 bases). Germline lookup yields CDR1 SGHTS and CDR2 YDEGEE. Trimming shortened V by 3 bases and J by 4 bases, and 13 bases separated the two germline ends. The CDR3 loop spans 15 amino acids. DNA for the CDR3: TGTGCCAGCAGCTCGGGGTGGGGGAATAATGAAAAACTGTTTTTT. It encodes CASSSGWGNNEKLFF.

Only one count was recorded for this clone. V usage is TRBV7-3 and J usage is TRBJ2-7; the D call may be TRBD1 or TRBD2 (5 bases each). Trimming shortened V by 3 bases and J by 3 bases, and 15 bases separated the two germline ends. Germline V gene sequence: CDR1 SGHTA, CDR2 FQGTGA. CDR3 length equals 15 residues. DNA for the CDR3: TGTGCCAGCAGCTTTTCGCCGGGGCCAATCTACGAGCAGTACTTC. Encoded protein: CASSFSPGPIYEQYF.

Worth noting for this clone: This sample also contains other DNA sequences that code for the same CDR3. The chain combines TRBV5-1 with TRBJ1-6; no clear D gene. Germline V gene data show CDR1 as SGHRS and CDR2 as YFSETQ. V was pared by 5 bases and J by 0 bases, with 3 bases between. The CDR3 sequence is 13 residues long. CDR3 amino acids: CASSLSYNSPLHF. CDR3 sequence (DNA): TGCGCCAGCAGTCTCTCCTATAATTCACCCCTCCACTTT. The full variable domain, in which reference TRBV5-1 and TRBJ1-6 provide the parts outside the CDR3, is KAGVTQTPRYLIKTRGQQVTLSCSPISGHRSVSWYQQTPGQGLQFLFEYFSETQRNKGNFPGRFSGRQFSNSRSEMNVSTLELGDSALYLCASSLSYNSPLHFGNGTRLTVT.

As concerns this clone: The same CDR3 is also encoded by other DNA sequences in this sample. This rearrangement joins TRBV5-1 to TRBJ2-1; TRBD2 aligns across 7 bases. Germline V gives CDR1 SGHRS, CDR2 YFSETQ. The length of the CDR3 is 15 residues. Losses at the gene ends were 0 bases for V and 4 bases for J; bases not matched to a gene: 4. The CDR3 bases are TGCGCCAGCAGCTTGGACTCGGGGGGTTACAATGAGCAGTTCTTC. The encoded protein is CASSLDSGGYNEQFF. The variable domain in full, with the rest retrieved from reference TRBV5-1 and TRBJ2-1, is KAGVTQTPRYLIKTRGQQVTLSCSPISGHRSVSWYQQTPGQGLQFLFEYFSETQRNKGNFPGRFSGRQFSNSRSEMNVSTLELGDSALYLCASSLDSGGYNEQFFGPGTRLTVL.

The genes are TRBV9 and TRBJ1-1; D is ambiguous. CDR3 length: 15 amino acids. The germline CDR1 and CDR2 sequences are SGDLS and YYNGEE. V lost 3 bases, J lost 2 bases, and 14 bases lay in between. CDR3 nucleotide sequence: TGTGCCAGCAGCGCCTTTCATCTCACCAACACTGAAGCTTTCTTT. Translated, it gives CASSAFHLTNTEAFF. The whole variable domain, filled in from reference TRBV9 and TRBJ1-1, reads DSGVTQTPKHLITATGQRVTLRCSPRSGDLSVYWYQQSLDQGLQFLIQYYNGEERAKGNILERFSAQQFPDLHSELNLSSLELGDSALYFCASSAFHLTNTEAFFGQGTRLTVV.

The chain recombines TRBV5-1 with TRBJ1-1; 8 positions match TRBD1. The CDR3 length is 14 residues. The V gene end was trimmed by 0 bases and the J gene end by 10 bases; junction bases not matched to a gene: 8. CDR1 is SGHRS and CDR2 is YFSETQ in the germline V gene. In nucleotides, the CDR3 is TGCGCCAGCAGCTTGGAACGGACAGGGAGGGTAGCTTTCTTT. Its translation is CASSLERTGRVAFF.

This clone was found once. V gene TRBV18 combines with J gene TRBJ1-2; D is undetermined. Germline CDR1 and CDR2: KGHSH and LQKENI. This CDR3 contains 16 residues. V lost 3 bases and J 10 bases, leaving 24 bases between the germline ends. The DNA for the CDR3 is TGTGCCAGCTCACCTCAGGCGGGCAGTTCTATGATAGACTACACCTTC. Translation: CASSPQAGSSMIDYTF.

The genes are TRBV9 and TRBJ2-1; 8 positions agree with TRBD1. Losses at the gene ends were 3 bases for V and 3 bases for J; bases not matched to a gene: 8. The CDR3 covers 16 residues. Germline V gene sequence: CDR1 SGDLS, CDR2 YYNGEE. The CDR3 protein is CASSETGERRYNEQFF. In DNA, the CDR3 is TGTGCCAGCAGCGAGACAGGGGAACGCCGCTACAATGAGCAGTTCTTC. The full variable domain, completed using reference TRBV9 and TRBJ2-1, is DSGVTQTPKHLITATGQRVTLRCSPRSGDLSVYWYQQSLDQGLQFLIQYYNGEERAKGNILERFSAQQFPDLHSELNLSSLELGDSALYFCASSETGERRYNEQFFGPGTRLTVL.

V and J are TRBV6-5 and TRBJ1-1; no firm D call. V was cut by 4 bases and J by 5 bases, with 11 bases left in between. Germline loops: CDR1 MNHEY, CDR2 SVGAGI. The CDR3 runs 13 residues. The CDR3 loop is CASSFWGTTEAFF. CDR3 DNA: TGTGCCAGCAGTTTTTGGGGTACGACTGAAGCTTTCTTT.

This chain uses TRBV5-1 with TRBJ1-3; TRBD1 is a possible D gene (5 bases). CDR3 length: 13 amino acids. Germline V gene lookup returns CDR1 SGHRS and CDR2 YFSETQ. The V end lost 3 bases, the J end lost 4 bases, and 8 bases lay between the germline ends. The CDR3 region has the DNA TGCGCCAGCAGCTGGGGGGACGGAAACACCATATATTTT. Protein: CASSWGDGNTIYF.

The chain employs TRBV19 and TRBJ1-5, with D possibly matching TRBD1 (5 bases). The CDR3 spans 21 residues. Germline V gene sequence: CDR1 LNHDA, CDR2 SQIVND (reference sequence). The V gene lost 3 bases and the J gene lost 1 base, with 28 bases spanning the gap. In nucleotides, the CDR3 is TGTGCCAGTAGTATTGGGGGGAGTTATTCCAAAAACCGCATGAGCAATCAGCCCCAGCATTTT. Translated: CASSIGGSYSKNRMSNQPQHF.

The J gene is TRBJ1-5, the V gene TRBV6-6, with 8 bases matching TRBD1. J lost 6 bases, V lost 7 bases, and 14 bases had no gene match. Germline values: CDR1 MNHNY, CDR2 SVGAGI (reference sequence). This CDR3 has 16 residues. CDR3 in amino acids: CASNTPTGAMGQPQHF. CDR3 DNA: TGTGCCAGCAACACCCCGACAGGGGCAATGGGTCAGCCCCAGCATTTT.

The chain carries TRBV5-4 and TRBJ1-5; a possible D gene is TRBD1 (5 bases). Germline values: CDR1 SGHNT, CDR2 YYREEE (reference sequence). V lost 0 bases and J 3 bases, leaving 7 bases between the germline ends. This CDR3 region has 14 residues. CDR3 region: CASSLEGLNQPQHF. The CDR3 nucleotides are TGTGCCAGCAGCTTGGAGGGGCTCAATCAGCCCCAGCATTTT.

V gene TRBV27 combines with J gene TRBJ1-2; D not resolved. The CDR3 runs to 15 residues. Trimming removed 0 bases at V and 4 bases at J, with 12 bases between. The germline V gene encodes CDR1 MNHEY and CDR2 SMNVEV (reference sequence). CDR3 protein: CASSLSAGPFYGYTF. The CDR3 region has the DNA TGTGCCAGCAGTTTATCCGCCGGGCCCTTCTATGGCTACACCTTC.

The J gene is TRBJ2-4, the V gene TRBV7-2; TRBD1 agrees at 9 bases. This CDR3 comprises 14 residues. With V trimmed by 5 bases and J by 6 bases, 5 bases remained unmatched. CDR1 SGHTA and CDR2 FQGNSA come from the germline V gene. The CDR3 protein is CASSRDRVANIQYF. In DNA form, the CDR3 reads TGTGCCAGCAGCCGGGACAGGGTTGCAAACATTCAGTACTTC.

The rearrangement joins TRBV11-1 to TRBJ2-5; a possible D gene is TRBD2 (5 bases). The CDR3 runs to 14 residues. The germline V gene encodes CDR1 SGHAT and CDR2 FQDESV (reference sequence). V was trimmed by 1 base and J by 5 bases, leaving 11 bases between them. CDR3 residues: CASSLDLAQETQYF. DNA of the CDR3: TGTGCCAGCAGCTTAGACCTAGCCCAGGAGACCCAGTACTTC.

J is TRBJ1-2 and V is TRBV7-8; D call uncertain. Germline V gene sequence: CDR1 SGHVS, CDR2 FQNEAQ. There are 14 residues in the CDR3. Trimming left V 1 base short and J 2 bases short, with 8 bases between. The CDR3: CASSLEGRNYGYTF. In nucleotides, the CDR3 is TGTGCCAGCAGCTTAGAGGGCAGAAACTATGGCTACACCTTC.

This CDR3 is CASSGGTNNEQFF. The CDR3 DNA reads TGTGCCAGCAGCGGGGGTACCAACAATGAGCAGTTCTTC. The chain couples TRBV11-2 to TRBJ2-1; D could derive from TRBD1 or TRBD2 (5 bases each). Trimming took 5 bases from V and 5 from J, leaving 10 bases between them. Germline assignment: CDR1 SGHAT and CDR2 FQNNGV. This CDR3 spans 13 amino acids.

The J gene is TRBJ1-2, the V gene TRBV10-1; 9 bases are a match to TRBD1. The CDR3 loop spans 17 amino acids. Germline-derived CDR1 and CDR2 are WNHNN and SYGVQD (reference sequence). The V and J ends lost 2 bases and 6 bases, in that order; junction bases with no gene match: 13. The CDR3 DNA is TGCGCCAGCAGTGAGAGACCGGGACAGGGTCCTTTGGATGGCTACACCTTC. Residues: CASSERPGQGPLDGYTF.

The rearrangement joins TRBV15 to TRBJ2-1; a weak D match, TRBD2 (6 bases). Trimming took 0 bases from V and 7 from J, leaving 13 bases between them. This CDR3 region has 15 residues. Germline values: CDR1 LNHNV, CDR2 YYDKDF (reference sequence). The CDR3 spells CATSRDRRLGNEQFF. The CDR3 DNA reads TGTGCCACCAGCAGAGATAGGAGACTAGGGAATGAGCAGTTCTTC.

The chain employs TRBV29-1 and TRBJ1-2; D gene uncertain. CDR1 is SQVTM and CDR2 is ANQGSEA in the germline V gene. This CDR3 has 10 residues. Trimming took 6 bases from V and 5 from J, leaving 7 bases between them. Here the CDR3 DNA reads TGCAGCGTGTCCGTGTATGGCTACACCTTC. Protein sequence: CSVSVYGYTF.

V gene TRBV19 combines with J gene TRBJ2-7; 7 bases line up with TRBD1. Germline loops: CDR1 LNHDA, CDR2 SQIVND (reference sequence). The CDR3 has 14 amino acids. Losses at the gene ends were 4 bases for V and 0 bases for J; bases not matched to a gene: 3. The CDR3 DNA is TGTGCCAGTAGTACCTACAGGGGCTCCTACGAGCAGTACTTC. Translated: CASSTYRGSYEQYF.

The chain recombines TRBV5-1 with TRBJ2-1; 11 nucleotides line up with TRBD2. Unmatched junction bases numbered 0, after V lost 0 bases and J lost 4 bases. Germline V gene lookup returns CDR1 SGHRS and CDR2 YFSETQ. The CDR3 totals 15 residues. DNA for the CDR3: TGCGCCAGCAGCTTGGTAGCGGGGGGGTACAATGAGCAGTTCTTC. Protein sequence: CASSLVAGGYNEQFF.

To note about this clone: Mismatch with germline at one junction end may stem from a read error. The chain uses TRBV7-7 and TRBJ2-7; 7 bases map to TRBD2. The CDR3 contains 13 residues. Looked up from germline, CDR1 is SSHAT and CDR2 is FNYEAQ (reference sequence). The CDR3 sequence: CASSQLWGGEQYF. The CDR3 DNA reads TGTGCTAGCAGCCAATTATGGGGGGGCGAGCAGTACTTC.

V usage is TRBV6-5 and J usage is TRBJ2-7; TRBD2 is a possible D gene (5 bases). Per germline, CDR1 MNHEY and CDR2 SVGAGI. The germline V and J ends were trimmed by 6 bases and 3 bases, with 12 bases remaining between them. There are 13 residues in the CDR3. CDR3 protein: CASSPNSVYEQYF. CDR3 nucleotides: TGTGCCAGCAGCCCTAATAGCGTCTACGAGCAGTACTTC.